One and the same sample provided the 14 T cell receptor beta chains below, sequenced in a study of beta chain features in type 1 diabetes. Study-level results: Among all four CD4+ subsets, Type 1 diabetes patients had TCRB CDR3s that were moderately but significantly shorter.

Every isolated RNA sample was fully reverse transcribed, so sequencing captured expressed TCRB transcripts. Some clones are missing from TCRdb's copy, which holds only in-frame ones; the method was immunoSEQ multiplex PCR. The table shows around 340,000 clones, with over 7% occurring only once. These receptors' antigens are unknown. Sequenced: central memory CD4+ T cells from blood. The source of these receptors is a man aged 25 to 40 with type 1 diabetes.

The chain carries TRBV7-9 and TRBJ2-3; the D is unclear. The V end lost 5 bases, the J end lost 4 bases, and 10 bases lay between the germline ends. From germline, CDR1 is SEHNR and CDR2 FQNEAQ (reference sequence). The CDR3 extends over 13 amino acids. This CDR3 reads CASSPVVPDTQYF. The DNA of the CDR3 is TGTGCCAGCAGCCCCGTAGTCCCAGATACGCAGTATTTT.

This clone showed up just a few times. V is TRBV4-1 and J is TRBJ2-3; 13 bases fit TRBD2. After removal of 1 base from V and 8 bases from J, the junction contained 6 bases not matched to a gene. The CDR3 has 16 amino acids. CDR1 is MGHRA, CDR2 YSYEKL, per germline. The CDR3 loop reads CASSQGTSGGEGTQYF. In DNA form, the CDR3 reads TGCGCCAGCAGCCAAGGAACTAGCGGGGGGGAAGGTACGCAGTATTTT.

Concerning this clone: Distinct nucleotide sequences in the sample also encode this CDR3. The chain links TRBV15 to TRBJ2-7, with D unresolved. The germline V and J ends were trimmed by 0 bases and 2 bases, with 8 bases remaining between them. The CDR3 is 14 amino acids. Germline CDR1 LNHNV, CDR2 YYDKDF (reference sequence). CDR3 bases: TGTGCCACCAGCAGAGATGGCGTCACCTACGAGCAGTACTTC. Its protein is CATSRDGVTYEQYF.

The chain is built from TRBV27 and TRBJ2-1; a possible D gene is TRBD2 (5 bases). Germline V lookup: CDR1 MNHEY, CDR2 SMNVEV (reference sequence). CDR3 size: 16 residues. V lost 3 bases, J lost 4 bases, and 16 bases lay in between. In DNA, the CDR3 is TGTGCCAGCAGTTTCCGCGGTGGAGCGGATTACAATGAGCAGTTCTTC. Translation: CASSFRGGADYNEQFF.

Note on this clone: A much larger clone differs by one base, so this may be a read error. Other DNA sequences within the sample encode an identical CDR3. The chain employs TRBV7-9 and TRBJ2-1; 11 bases agree with TRBD2. This CDR3 is built from 15 residues. CDR1 and CDR2 (germline): SEHNR, FQNEAQ (reference sequence). The CDR3 DNA is TGTGCCAGCAGCCGAACTAGCGGGGGATACAATGAACAGTTCTTC. Translating gives CASSRTSGGYNEQFF.

V and J are TRBV29-1 and TRBJ1-4; D not resolved. Trimming left V 4 bases short and J 7 bases short, with 10 bases between. Germline CDR1 is SQVTM and CDR2 is ANQGSEA. This CDR3 comprises 12 residues. The DNA for the CDR3 is TGCAGCGTTGCCCTCTACAGTGAAAAACTGTTTTTT. The encoded protein is CSVALYSEKLFF.

V and J are TRBV5-1 and TRBJ1-5; 7 positions agree with TRBD1. CDR3 length equals 16 residues. Trimming cost V 4 bases and J 4 bases; bases outside gene matches: 11. Germline V CDR1 and CDR2: SGHRS, YFSETQ. The CDR3 is CASSPSIQGPNQPQHF. CDR3 DNA: TGCGCCAGCAGCCCCTCCATACAGGGGCCGAATCAGCCCCAGCATTTT.

There are a few counts of this clone. The V gene is TRBV28, the J gene TRBJ1-5; D gene ambiguous. This CDR3 is 13 amino acids long. V was pared by 6 bases and J by 1 base, with 7 bases between. CDR1 is MDHEN and CDR2 is SYDVKM in the germline V gene. CDR3 loop: CASRDLSNQPQHF. DNA for the CDR3: TGTGCCAGCAGGGATTTAAGCAATCAGCCCCAGCATTTT. Full variable domain (rest looked up from reference TRBV28 and TRBJ1-5): DVKVTQSSRYLVKRTGEKVFLECVQDMDHENMFWYRQDPGLGLRLIYFSYDVKMKEKGDIPEGYSVSREKKERFSLILESASTNQTSMYLCASRDLSNQPQHFGDGTRLSIL.

The chain couples TRBV6-5 to TRBJ1-5, with TRBD1 matching over 8 bases. CDR1 MNHEY and CDR2 SVGAGI come from the germline V gene. The V and J ends lost 5 bases and 10 bases, in that order; junction bases with no gene match: 7. The CDR3 extends over 13 amino acids. The CDR3 DNA reads TGTGCCAGCAGTGCTGACAGGGGAGGACCCCAGCATTTT. It specifies CASSADRGGPQHF.

The rearrangement links TRBV29-1 to TRBJ2-5; 10 bases align to TRBD2. The end of the DNA is better explained by TRBJ2-7, so the J call may be wrong. CDR1 is SQVTM and CDR2 is ANQGSEA in the germline V gene. The CDR3 length is 14 residues. The CDR3 region has the DNA TGCAGCGTTGGACTTAGCGGGGGGATCTACGAGCAGTACTTC. It codes for CSVGLSGGIYEQYF.

This clone came up a few times. The V gene is TRBV2, the J gene TRBJ2-7; TRBD1 is a possible D gene (5 bases). V dropped 7 bases and J dropped 5 bases, with 12 bases sitting between them. Per the germline V gene, CDR1 is SNHLY and CDR2 is FYNNEI. This CDR3 region has 12 residues. The CDR3 region has the DNA TGTGCCAGCACCGATAGGGGTCACGAGCAGTACTTC. Protein sequence: CASTDRGHEQYF.

This clone was detected ten times or more. J is TRBJ2-3 and V is TRBV11-2; the D gene could be TRBD1 or TRBD2 (5 bases each). V dropped 8 bases and J dropped 7 bases, with 13 bases sitting between them. The V gene's germline CDR1 is SGHAT and CDR2 FQNNGV. The CDR3 length is 12 residues. CDR3 nucleotide sequence: TGTGCCAGCGGTTCTGAGGGGTATACGCAGTATTTT. Amino acids: CASGSEGYTQYF.

The chain combines TRBV7-2 with TRBJ1-3, with D possibly TRBD1 on 5 matching bases. Trimming shortened V by 3 bases and J by 0 bases, and 9 bases separated the two germline ends. CDR1 SGHTA and CDR2 FQGNSA come from the germline V gene. There are 15 residues in the CDR3. The CDR3 region has the DNA TGTGCCAGCAGCTTCGGGGGAGGCTCTGGAAACACCATATATTTT. Protein product: CASSFGGGSGNTIYF.

The chain employs TRBV28 and TRBJ1-5, with D perhaps matching TRBD1 (5 bases). Trimming took 3 bases from V and 4 from J, leaving 22 bases between them. The CDR3 extends over 18 amino acids. The V gene's germline CDR1 is MDHEN and CDR2 SYDVKM. In DNA, the CDR3 is TGTGCCAGCAGTTTTGGGTCGCCGGAGCAGGGCGGAAATCAGCCCCAGCATTTT. Amino acid sequence: CASSFGSPEQGGNQPQHF.